The 6 T cell receptor beta chains listed next were all sequenced from one sample in a study of T cell responses to AZD1222 COVID-19 vaccine. Sequencing was performed with immunoSEQ multiplex PCR; in TCRdb, only in-frame clones are kept and a portion is missing. The table lists about 150,000 clones, 93% of them singletons. The sequenced sample was peripheral blood, obtained on day 0 of AZD1222 vaccination. The receptors here all came from an adult in good health.

The chain has TRBV29-1 and TRBJ1-1, with 7 bases matching TRBD1. This CDR3 comprises 17 residues. Trimming took 6 bases from V and 5 from J; bases not matched to a gene: 21. Germline V CDR1 and CDR2: SQVTM, ANQGSEA. The CDR3 is CSVGRAGFQGGGTEAFF. CDR3 nucleotides: TGCAGCGTGGGGAGGGCAGGGTTCCAGGGGGGTGGAACTGAAGCTTTCTTT.

CDR3 coding DNA: TGTGCCAGCAGCGCAGGGGGCGGGAACCCCTACGAGCAGTACTTC. Translated, it gives CASSAGGGNPYEQYF. V gene TRBV7-8 combines with J gene TRBJ2-7; 8 bases fit TRBD1. The CDR3 length is 15 residues. Germline loops: CDR1 SGHVS, CDR2 FQNEAQ. V lost 5 bases and J lost 2; bases outside the gene matches: 8.

The V gene is TRBV18, the J gene TRBJ2-7, with 9 bases fitting TRBD2. Germline CDR1 and CDR2: KGHSH and LQKENI. This CDR3 region has 15 residues. V lost 3 bases and J lost 5; bases outside the gene matches: 8. The CDR3 nucleotides are TGTGCCAGCTCACCTTTTAGCGGGAGTCTTAACGAGCAGTACTTC. Amino acids: CASSPFSGSLNEQYF.

The J gene is TRBJ1-2, the V gene TRBV4-2, with D possibly TRBD1 on 5 matching bases. CDR3 length: 16 residues. V dropped 3 bases and J dropped 2 bases, with 16 bases sitting between them. Germline CDR1 and CDR2: LGHNA and YNFKEQ. This CDR3 reads CASSHILVTANYGYTF. The CDR3 DNA reads as TGTGCCAGCAGCCATATATTAGTGACAGCAAACTATGGCTACACCTTC.

The DNA for the CDR3 is TGTGCCAGCAGCCCCCGACCGACCACCTATGGCTACACCTTC. Translated, it gives CASSPRPTTYGYTF. The chain links TRBV7-2 to TRBJ1-2; D is ambiguous. The CDR3 extends over 14 amino acids. Germline lookup yields CDR1 SGHTA and CDR2 FQGNSA. V gave up 5 bases and J gave up 4 bases, with 14 bases separating them.

The rearrangement joins TRBV7-9 to TRBJ1-4, with 7 bases matching TRBD1. With 7 bases clipped from V and 6 bases from J, the junction kept 14 bases outside the gene matches. CDR3 length: 16 residues. Germline V CDR1 and CDR2: SEHNR, FQNEAQ (reference sequence). CDR3 region: CASIPVTGEYDEKLFF. The CDR3, as DNA: TGTGCCAGCATCCCCGTTACAGGGGAGTATGATGAAAAACTGTTTTTT.